Listed here is a single T cell receptor beta chain. This specimen comes from a study of blood T cell repertoires in COVID-19. About the study: Acute and convalescent COVID-19 samples came from the United States, Italy and Spain. From T cells, B-cell-depleted T cells, or PBMCs came the material, which was cDNA or gDNA.

Germline V gives CDR1 SGHKS, CDR2 YYEKEE (reference sequence). The CDR3 length is 14 residues. The V gene lost 3 bases and the J gene lost 2 bases, with 11 bases spanning the gap. In the original workflow: The assay estimated nucleated cells by amplifying reference gene primers. Profiling relied on immunoSEQ multiplex PCR, and the TCRdb table lists in-frame clones only, not all of them. That table is the source of V, J and clone size, and D and trimming were worked out from the DNA. The sample contains about 210,000 clones, over 70% of which appear only once. The TCR was taken from a man between 50 and 59 years old with active or convalescent COVID-19. Sequenced: peripheral blood. The V call is TRBV5-5, the J call TRBJ1-1; possibly TRBD1 for D (5 bases). CDR3 DNA sequence: TGTGCCAGCAGCTCGGGACTTGATAACACTGAAGCTTTCTTT. Protein sequence: CASSSGLDNTEAFF.